A selection of T cell receptor beta chains follows, all from one sample in a study of regulatory T cells in long-lasting Graves disease. Each CDR3 protein is one row after TCRdb ran MiXCR on the multiplex PCR reads. The sample has 500,000 to 800,000 distinct CDR3 sequences, 30% seen once. The material was peripheral blood mononuclear cells (PBMCs), obtained when the disease was refractory, from a patient treated with antithyroid drugs. Receptor source: a female donor with Graves disease. CDR3s include the opening cysteine and the closing phenylalanine or tryptophan. The D gene is left open where the match is weak. Size is stated for part of the rows, as once, few or many counts, or as a class when the clone is expanded.

D gene,V gene,clone size,J gene,CDR3 protein,CDR3 DNA
NA,TRBV27,many,TRBJ1-2,CASSTDRWGLGGYTF,TGTGCCAGCAGCACCGACAGGTGGGGTTTGGGTGGCTACACCTTC
NA,TRBV6-5,NA,TRBJ1-4,CASSSHVLPEKLFF,TGTGCCAGCAGTTCACATGTCCTCCCGGAAAAACTGTTTTTT
NA,TRBV28,many,TRBJ1-1,CASRLYTEAFF,TGTGCCAGCAGGCTTTACACTGAAGCTTTCTTT
NA,TRBV6-1,many,TRBJ1-5,CASSNRDNQPQHF,TGTGCCAGCAGTAACAGGGACAATCAGCCCCAGCATTTT
TRBD1,TRBV10-3,few,TRBJ2-7,CAISVPGQGASEQYF,TGTGCCATCAGTGTACCGGGACAGGGGGCTAGCGAGCAGTACTTC
NA,TRBV30,few,TRBJ1-1,CAWMDMNTEAFF,TGTGCCTGGATGGACATGAACACTGAAGCTTTCTTT
TRBD1,TRBV6-2/TRBV6-3,NA,TRBJ2-7,CASRAGTVGPYEQYF,TGTGCCAGCAGAGCCGGGACAGTGGGACCCTACGAGCAGTACTTC
TRBD1,TRBV6-5,few,TRBJ2-5,CASSYPGGRETQYF,TGTGCCAGCAGTTACCCAGGGGGTCGGGAGACCCAGTACTTC
NA,TRBV2,NA,TRBJ2-2,CASSEVGRTGELFF,TGTGCCAGCAGTGAAGTGGGTCGCACCGGGGAGCTGTTTTTT
NA,TRBV20-1,few,TRBJ1-2,CSARRQGGHYGYTF,TGCAGTGCTAGGAGGCAGGGTGGCCACTATGGCTACACCTTC
TRBD1,TRBV5-1,few,TRBJ2-3,CASSANDRGSDTQYF,TGCGCCAGCAGCGCTAACGACAGGGGGTCAGATACGCAGTATTTT
NA,TRBV12-3/TRBV12-4,many,TRBJ2-7,CASRSSASSYEQYF,TGTGCCAGCCGGTCTAGCGCGAGCTCCTACGAGCAGTACTTC
TRBD2,TRBV7-3,NA,TRBJ2-3,CASSPTGGYTDTQYF,TGTGCCAGCAGCCCCACGGGGGGTTACACAGATACGCAGTATTTT
NA,TRBV2,many,TRBJ1-4,CASSEGGPFGTNEKLFF,TGTGCCAGCAGTGAAGGGGGGCCCTTTGGAACTAATGAAAAACTGTTTTTT
NA,TRBV15,NA,TRBJ2-5,CATSRDSLQAGETQYF,TGTGCCACCAGCAGAGATTCTCTGCAGGCGGGGGAGACCCAGTACTTC
NA,TRBV6-1,NA,TRBJ2-7,CASSPGTQQYF,TGTGCCAGCAGCCCCGGGACCCAGCAGTACTTC
NA,TRBV30,NA,TRBJ1-1,CAWSVVTTEAFF,TGTGCCTGGAGTGTAGTTACCACTGAAGCTTTCTTT
TRBD1,TRBV12-3/TRBV12-4,many,TRBJ1-5,CASSLRGQGVRQPQHF,TGTGCCAGCAGTTTAAGGGGACAGGGAGTTCGGCAGCCCCAGCATTTT
NA,TRBV5-1,NA,TRBJ2-7,CASSLGSGGVNEQYF,TGCGCCAGCAGCTTGGGGTCAGGGGGGGTCAACGAGCAGTACTTC
NA,TRBV7-9,NA,TRBJ1-3,CASSLEGGTIYF,TGTGCCAGCAGCTTAGAAGGAGGCACCATATATTTT
NA,TRBV19,NA,TRBJ1-6,CASTPRGSGNSPLHF,TGTGCCAGTACCCCGCGGGGGTCCGGTAATTCACCCCTCCACTTT
NA,TRBV2,many,TRBJ1-1,CASSEMRGAFF,TGTGCCAGCAGTGAAATGAGGGGAGCTTTCTTT
TRBD1,TRBV6-5,few,TRBJ1-5,CASSYSPPSTGSNQPQHF,TGTGCCAGCAGTTACTCCCCTCCCTCGACAGGGAGCAATCAGCCCCAGCATTTT
NA,TRBV5-1,NA,TRBJ2-6,CASSLEGGKISGANVLTF,TGCGCCAGCAGCTTGGAAGGCGGAAAAATCTCTGGGGCCAACGTCCTGACTTTC
TRBD2,TRBV28,NA,TRBJ2-4,CASSPHGGLVSKNIQYF,TGTGCCAGCAGTCCTCACGGGGGACTAGTGAGCAAAAACATTCAGTACTTC
TRBD2,TRBV13,few,TRBJ2-5,CASSSWTSGSPQYF,TGTGCCAGCAGCTCCTGGACTAGCGGGTCCCCCCAGTACTTC
NA,TRBV13,few,TRBJ1-5,CASKEQGSNQPQHF,TGTGCCAGCAAAGAACAGGGAAGCAATCAGCCCCAGCATTTT
TRBD1,TRBV6-1,NA,TRBJ2-2,CASSQDRGWAGELFF,TGTGCCAGCAGCCAGGACAGGGGGTGGGCCGGGGAGCTGTTTTTT
TRBD1,TRBV7-9,NA,TRBJ1-1,CASSPYRGKNTEAFF,TGTGCCAGCAGCCCATACAGGGGGAAGAACACTGAAGCTTTCTTT
NA,TRBV12-3/TRBV12-4,few,TRBJ2-2,CASKPQTYTGELFF,TGTGCCAGCAAACCCCAGACGTACACCGGGGAGCTGTTTTTT
TRBD1,TRBV2,few,TRBJ1-4,CASSPGQGALKKLFF,TGTGCCAGCAGCCCAGGACAGGGGGCGCTTAAAAAACTGTTTTTT
NA,TRBV24-1,many,TRBJ2-2,CATSDYPGTGELFF,TGTGCCACCAGTGATTACCCGGGCACCGGGGAGCTGTTTTTT
NA,TRBV6-1,few,TRBJ1-2,CASTETVPGGYTF,TGTGCCAGCACTGAGACGGTCCCGGGTGGCTACACCTTC
NA,TRBV7-9,NA,TRBJ2-2,CASSLWGASNTGELFF,TGTGCCAGCAGCCTCTGGGGGGCTTCGAACACCGGGGAGCTGTTTTTT
TRBD1,TRBV20-1,few,TRBJ2-2,CSARRGQGATGELFF,TGCAGTGCTAGGCGTGGACAGGGAGCCACCGGGGAGCTGTTTTTT
NA,TRBV28,NA,TRBJ2-1,CAIFGGLSHNEQFF,TGTGCCATCTTTGGGGGGCTGTCCCACAATGAGCAGTTCTTC
TRBD2,TRBV20-1,NA,TRBJ2-5,CSARDGGLAGEETQYF,TGCAGTGCTAGAGATGGGGGACTAGCGGGAGAAGAGACCCAGTACTTC
TRBD2,TRBV7-9,NA,TRBJ2-7,CASSLARLAGNEQYF,TGTGCCAGCAGCTTAGCACGGCTAGCGGGCAACGAGCAGTACTTC
TRBD2,TRBV18,NA,TRBJ2-7,CASSPALAAYEQYF,TGTGCCAGCTCACCTGCACTAGCGGCTTACGAGCAGTACTTC
NA,TRBV15,few,TRBJ2-5,CATSRDAQDQETQYF,TGTGCCACCAGCAGAGATGCCCAGGATCAAGAGACCCAGTACTTC
NA,TRBV12-3/TRBV12-4,NA,TRBJ1-4,CASSSFNEELFF,TGTGCCAGCAGTTCTTTCAATGAAGAACTGTTTTTT
NA,TRBV11-1,NA,TRBJ1-2,CASSLGGTRLANYGYTF,TGTGCCAGCAGCCTGGGGGGAACAAGATTGGCTAACTATGGCTACACCTTC